The T cell receptor (beta chain) described here comes from a study of blood T cell repertoires in COVID-19. Followed longitudinally, the Seattle patients had been enrolled during active infection. In the authors' methods: Quantification of nucleated cells was approximated via reference gene primer amplification. Measured with immunoSEQ multiplex PCR; TCRdb has only the in-frame clones, and not every one. The V and J calls and clone size were taken over from that table, and D and trimming were inferred from the DNA. This sample has 300,000 to 350,000 clones; over 75% occur once, and the top ten carry roughly 6.8%. CDR1 and CDR2 (germline): MNHNY, SVGAGI (reference sequence). The CDR3 contains 15 residues. V shed 5 bases and J shed 1 base, with 12 bases lying between them.

Sequences were obtained from peripheral blood. The receptor was derived from a woman under 40 with COVID-19, enrolled during active disease. V usage is TRBV6-6 and J usage is TRBJ1-5; D gene uncertain. The CDR3 DNA sequence: TGTGCCAGCAGTGATGGGAGGGCAAGCAATCAGCCCCAGCATTTT. Translated: CASSDGRASNQPQHF.